Following are 21 T cell receptor beta chains from one sample sequenced in a study of beta chain features in type 1 diabetes (dated by TCRdb to the late 2010s). Libraries were prepared through the immunoSEQ multiplex PCR assay. All of the isolated RNA was reverse transcribed with the High Capacity cDNA Reverse Transcription Kit, so expressed TCRB transcripts were sequenced. As stored in TCRdb, this immuneACCESS dataset retains in-frame rearrangements with V and J assigned. A fraction of the clones does not appear; measured against another copy, unresolved V genes explain less than half of the discrepancy, and the remainder lacks a known reason. This sample gives about 650,000 clones in total; under 15% of them show up just once. Around 0.12% of the sample is in the top ten clones. Their antigens are not known. What the research found in general, with its limitations: In all four CD4+ subsets, TCRB CDR3 length was moderately but significantly shorter in type 1 diabetes patients.

Sample: naive CD4+ T cells from blood. Read against the paper, the sample's cell subset or site label means: true naive CD4+ T cells. The source is a man between 25 and 39 years old with type 1 diabetes.

The chain is built from TRBV7-2 and TRBJ2-5; perhaps D is TRBD1 or TRBD2 (6 bases each). The V and J ends lost 7 bases and 3 bases respectively, with 12 bases between them. Germline-derived CDR1 and CDR2 are SGHTA and FQGNSA. CDR3 length equals 13 residues. The CDR3 DNA sequence: TGTGCCAGCACCCCGGGGGCGGAAGAGACCCAGTACTTC. It translates to CASTPGAEETQYF.

This rearrangement joins TRBV19 to TRBJ2-3; D could derive from TRBD1 or TRBD2 (5 bases each). With 6 bases removed from V and 11 bases from J, the gap between germline ends came to 21 bases. The CDR3 consists of 14 residues. The germline CDR1 and CDR2 sequences are LNHDA and SQIVND (reference sequence). The CDR3 bases are TGTGCCAGTAGACCCAAACGGAGGTTGGGGGAGCAGTATTTT. Residues: CASRPKRRLGEQYF.

The V call is TRBV5-1, the J call TRBJ1-2, with TRBD1 as a possible D gene (6 bases). From germline, CDR1 is SGHRS and CDR2 YFSETQ. This CDR3 has 14 residues. Trimming took off 4 bases at V and 4 bases at J, with 14 bases between the two ends. The CDR3 nucleotides read TGCGCCAGCAGCCGGGTCGGACAGATCTATGGCTACACCTTC. Encoded protein: CASSRVGQIYGYTF.

V usage is TRBV2 and J usage is TRBJ1-5; D is undetermined. Germline values: CDR1 SNHLY, CDR2 FYNNEI. The CDR3 covers 15 residues. Between the trimmed V and J ends, which lost 3 bases and 2 bases, there was a span of 11 bases. DNA for the CDR3: TGTGCCAGCAGTGATCTCTGGGGAGGCAATCAGCCCCAGCATTTT. It specifies CASSDLWGGNQPQHF.

This clone was detected a few times. Other DNA sequences of this sample code for an identical CDR3. The chain links TRBV29-1 to TRBJ1-1; TRBD1 agrees at 7 bases. From germline, CDR1 is SQVTM and CDR2 ANQGSEA. There are 12 residues in the CDR3. V lost 6 bases, J lost 4 bases, and 5 bases stayed unmatched. CDR3 sequence: CSVQGGGTEAFF. Here the CDR3 DNA reads TGCAGCGTGCAGGGGGGAGGCACTGAAGCTTTCTTT.

V and J are TRBV5-6 and TRBJ2-3; 9 bases line up with TRBD1. The junction had 8 bases not matched to a gene; V was cut back by 4 bases and J by 2 bases. The CDR3 runs 16 residues. CDR1 and CDR2 (germline): SGHDT, YYEEEE. The CDR3 nucleotides are TGTGCCAGCAGCCAGCCGGGACAGGGCACCACAGATACGCAGTATTTT. Its protein is CASSQPGQGTTDTQYF.

This clone was seen only a few times. In DNA form, the CDR3 reads TGTGCCTGGAACAGGGGATATGAAAAACTGTTTTTT. Encoded protein: CAWNRGYEKLFF. V and J are TRBV30 and TRBJ1-4, with 7 bases fitting TRBD1. The germline V gene has CDR1 GTSNPN and CDR2 SVGIG (reference sequence). The length of the CDR3 is 12 residues. J gave up 6 bases and V 4 bases, and 2 bases lay outside the gene matches.

This chain connects TRBV14 to TRBJ2-7; weak D call: TRBD2 (7 bases). Trimming took off 4 bases at V and 5 bases at J, with 30 bases between the two ends. This CDR3 region has 19 residues. The V gene's germline CDR1 is SGHDN and CDR2 FVKESK. The DNA of the CDR3 is TGTGCCAGCAGCCCAGCACTTGACGGTGACGGGGGGCTTCGTAACGAGCAGTACTTC. Its translation is CASSPALDGDGGLRNEQYF.

This chain links TRBV6-5 with TRBJ1-2; TRBD1 aligns across 7 bases. The CDR3 covers 13 residues. The junction had 5 bases not matched to a gene; V was cut back by 6 bases and J by 4 bases. Germline V gene lookup returns CDR1 MNHEY and CDR2 SVGAGI. The CDR3 spells CASRRGQPYGYTF. As DNA, the CDR3 is TGTGCCAGCAGGCGGGGACAGCCCTATGGCTACACCTTC.

This clone turned up a few times. V is TRBV11-2 and J is TRBJ2-3; 8 bases are shared with TRBD1. Germline CDR1 and CDR2: SGHAT and FQNNGV. The CDR3 is 19 residues long. J gave up 0 bases and V 0 bases, and 11 bases lay outside the gene matches. This CDR3 reads CASSLDPPGGFTSTDTQYF. The DNA of the CDR3 is TGTGCCAGCAGCTTAGATCCCCCAGGGGGCTTCACTAGCACAGATACGCAGTATTTT.

This clone has more than one count but fewer than ten. The same CDR3 can be traced to other DNA sequences in this sample. V is TRBV19 and J is TRBJ1-1; 9 bases are shared with TRBD1. Germline V gives CDR1 LNHDA, CDR2 SQIVND (reference sequence). Trimming cost V 6 bases and J 2 bases; bases outside gene matches: 1. This CDR3 is built from 13 residues. In DNA form, the CDR3 reads TGTGCCAGTAGGGGACAGGGAAACACTGAAGCTTTCTTT. Encoded protein: CASRGQGNTEAFF.

This clone has a handful of counts. The chain links TRBV4-1 to TRBJ1-2; 10 nucleotides line up with TRBD1. CDR1 and CDR2 from the germline V gene are MGHRA and YSYEKL. V was clipped by 3 bases and J by 3 bases; unmatched bases: 13. The CDR3 length is 18 residues. Written as DNA, the CDR3 is TGCGCCAGCAGCCAGGTCGGCTTGACAGGGGGCGCGCACTATGGCTACACCTTC. This encodes CASSQVGLTGGAHYGYTF.

This clone appeared a few times. Germline is not matched at one junction end, which may reflect a read error. The chain is built from TRBV7-9 and TRBJ2-1, with 8 nucleotides matching TRBD2. Germline CDR1 is SEHNR and CDR2 is FQNEAQ (reference sequence). There are 17 residues in the CDR3. CDR3 in DNA: TGTGCCAGCAGCCTAGCTCTAGCGGGTAGCTCCTACAATGAGCAGTTCTTC. The encoded protein is CASSLALAGSSYNEQFF.

The rearrangement joins TRBV2 to TRBJ2-5; D possibly corresponds to TRBD1 (6 bases). Looked up from germline, CDR1 is SNHLY and CDR2 is FYNNEI. V lost 3 bases, J lost 1 base, and 12 bases lay in between. The CDR3 spans 15 residues. The CDR3 sequence: CASSDPTGPQETQYF. In DNA, the CDR3 is TGTGCCAGCAGTGATCCGACAGGACCCCAAGAGACCCAGTACTTC.

In its sample, this clone was seen a few times. CDR3 residues: CASSENNNYGYTF. For the CDR3, the DNA is TGTGCCAGCAGTGAAAACAATAACTATGGCTACACCTTC. The chain is built from TRBV6-1 and TRBJ1-2; D is ambiguous. Trimming took off 2 bases at V and 1 base at J, with 5 bases between the two ends. The CDR3 runs 13 residues. Germline V gene data show CDR1 as MNHNS and CDR2 as SASEGT.

V is TRBV7-9 and J is TRBJ2-2, with 12 bases matching TRBD1. The J segment lost 6 bases and the V segment lost 5 bases, leaving 4 bases of the junction unmatched. The CDR3 has 15 residues. Per germline, CDR1 SEHNR and CDR2 FQNEAQ (reference sequence). CDR3 protein: CASSPGTGGSGELFF. The DNA for the CDR3 is TGTGCCAGCAGCCCCGGGACAGGGGGCTCCGGGGAGCTGTTTTTT.

V and J are TRBV5-4 and TRBJ2-7; 7 nucleotides align to TRBD1. V trimming: 4 bases; J trimming: 3 bases; junction bases outside the gene matches: 7. This CDR3 spans 14 amino acids. CDR1 is SGHNT and CDR2 is YYREEE in the germline V gene (reference sequence). The CDR3 is CASSVSQGRYEQYF. CDR3 DNA: TGTGCCAGCAGCGTGTCACAGGGGCGCTACGAGCAGTACTTC. Full variable domain (rest looked up from reference TRBV5-4 and TRBJ2-7): ETGVTQSPTHLIKTRGQQVTLRCSSQSGHNTVSWYQQALGQGPQFIFQYYREEENGRGNFPPRFSGLQFPNYSSELNVNALELDDSALYLCASSVSQGRYEQYFGPGTRLTVT.

The gene calls are TRBV12-5 and TRBJ2-1; tentative D call: TRBD1 (5 bases). Germline V lookup: CDR1 LGHNT, CDR2 FRNRAP. V lost 3 bases, J lost 8 bases, and 17 bases lay in between. CDR3 length: 15 residues. The DNA for the CDR3 is TGTGCTAGTGGTTTCCCGTCTAGGGGTATCGATGAGCAGTTCTTC. The encoded protein is CASGFPSRGIDEQFF. Full variable domain (rest looked up from reference TRBV12-5 and TRBJ2-1): DARVTQTPRHKVTEMGQEVTMRCQPILGHNTVFWYRQTMMQGLELLAYFRNRAPLDDSGMPKDRFSAEMPDATLATLKIQPSEPRDSAVYFCASGFPSRGIDEQFFGPGTRLTVL.

A few counts support this clone. The genes are TRBV10-3 and TRBJ2-7; no clear D gene. CDR1 and CDR2 (germline): ENHRY, SYGVKD. This CDR3 has 12 residues. The ends were cut back, 8 bases at V and 3 bases at J, with 11 bases in the middle. The CDR3 protein is CAIGMLNYEQYF. CDR3 DNA sequence: TGTGCCATCGGAATGCTTAACTACGAGCAGTACTTC.

This clone came up a few times. V is TRBV5-4 and J is TRBJ2-3; D is unclear. This CDR3 is 12 amino acids long. The V and J ends lost 5 bases and 2 bases respectively, with 6 bases between them. Per the germline V gene, CDR1 is SGHNT and CDR2 is YYREEE (reference sequence). The CDR3 protein is CASRSDTDTQYF. DNA of the CDR3: TGTGCCAGCAGGAGCGACACAGATACGCAGTATTTT.

The genes are TRBV19 and TRBJ2-2; perhaps TRBD2 as D (5 bases). The germline V gene has CDR1 LNHDA and CDR2 SQIVND (reference sequence). The CDR3 loop spans 15 amino acids. Trimming took 8 bases from V and 6 from J, leaving 19 bases between them. DNA for the CDR3: TGTGCCAGTGGTACCGGGCCTCACGGGGCCGGGGAGCTGTTTTTT. Its translation: CASGTGPHGAGELFF. The full variable domain, in which reference TRBV19 and TRBJ2-2 provide the parts outside the CDR3, is DGGITQSPKYLFRKEGQNVTLSCEQNLNHDAMYWYRQDPGQGLRLIYYSQIVNDFQKGDIAEGYSVSREKKESFPLTVTSAQKNPTAFYLCASGTGPHGAGELFFGEGSRLTVL.